Detailed here is one TCR beta chain. What it binds is unknown. Method: immunoSEQ multiplex PCR; TCRdb's copy keeps in-frame clones and lacks some. The table has about 15,000 clones, approximately 90% seen once. Repeated repertoire sampling spanned the course of chemoradiotherapy. The V and J ends lost 7 bases and 4 bases, in that order; junction bases with no gene match: 2. The CDR3 sequence is 15 residues long. The germline CDR1 and CDR2 sequences are SNHLY and FYNNEI. This entry comes from a study of chemoradiotherapy in HPV16-positive cancers. The study's findings and limits: Only a couple of HPV16-positive patients supplied the functional HPV-specificity definition. Better recurrence-free survival went with HPV-responsive T-cell expansion in HPV16-positive patients. Candidate HPV-specific clones and E7-related TCR motifs grew in tumor during treatment.

The rearrangement joins TRBV2 to TRBJ2-1; 15 bases agree with TRBD2. The source material was blood, sampled from a patient who underwent chemoradiotherapy. This receptor was taken from a human donor with HPV-associated anogenital cancer. Here the CDR3 DNA reads TGTGCCAGCACCGGACTAGCGGGGGGGTACAATGAGCAGTTCTTC. Translated: CASTGLAGGYNEQFF.